Shown below are 16 T cell receptor beta chains from a single sample sequenced in a study of radiation and T cells in renal cell carcinoma. The method was immunoSEQ multiplex PCR; TCRdb's version includes in-frame clones alone and lacks a portion of them. Found here are around 100,000 clones, 80% to 90% of them singletons; the top ten hold approximately 7.3%. The time point was: blood 4 weeks post-SBRT, at nephrectomy. Treatment here: 15 Gy SBRT to primary tumor, nephrectomy 4 weeks later. The sequencing here drew on blood, taken from a patient whose treatment included radiotherapy and nephrectomy. These receptors all stem from a man between 60 and 70 years old with renal cell carcinoma.

The gene calls are TRBV28 and TRBJ2-1, with 8 bases lining up with TRBD2. After removal of 5 bases from V and 7 bases from J, the junction contained 10 bases not matched to a gene. The germline CDR1 and CDR2 sequences are MDHEN and SYDVKM. The CDR3 has 15 residues. For the CDR3, the DNA is TGTGCCAGCAGTGGAGGAGCGGGAGTGCGGAATGAGCAGTTCTTC. Encoded protein: CASSGGAGVRNEQFF.

The V and J genes are TRBV6-1 and TRBJ1-1; D not resolved. The V gene lost 5 bases and the J gene lost 4 bases, with 11 bases spanning the gap. CDR1 and CDR2 (germline): MNHNS, SASEGT. This CDR3 is 13 amino acids long. The CDR3 nucleotides are TGTGCCAGCAGTATGAGAATGAGCACTGAAGCTTTCTTT. This gives the protein CASSMRMSTEAFF.

This chain links TRBV27 with TRBJ2-2; 7 bases align to TRBD2. Germline assignment: CDR1 MNHEY and CDR2 SMNVEV (reference sequence). This CDR3 has 17 residues. V dropped 8 bases and J dropped 6; count of bases not matched to a gene: 18. The CDR3 loop is CASGPSTGLPAAGELFF. The CDR3 DNA follows: TGTGCCAGCGGCCCATCAACGGGACTACCCGCCGCCGGGGAGCTGTTTTTT.

CDR3 protein: CASSLRRTVVSYEQYF. As DNA, the CDR3 is TGTGCCAGCAGCTTACGACGGACAGTCGTTTCCTACGAGCAGTACTTC. The chain couples TRBV7-2 to TRBJ2-7, with a weak D call TRBD1 (6 bases). Germline CDR1 reads SGHTA; CDR2 reads FQGNSA. This CDR3 has 16 residues. Trimming left V 2 bases short and J 1 base short, with 15 bases between.

DNA of the CDR3: TGTGCCAGCAGCGTAGCTCACCGCGTTAGTAATGAGCAGTTCTTC. Translating gives CASSVAHRVSNEQFF. The J gene is TRBJ2-1, the V gene TRBV9; D unresolved. The CDR3 is 15 residues long. V shed 0 bases and J shed 7 bases, with 14 bases lying between them. The germline gives CDR1 SGDLS, CDR2 YYNGEE.

This chain links TRBV27 with TRBJ2-2; D gene ambiguous. Germline assignment: CDR1 MNHEY and CDR2 SMNVEV (reference sequence). The V end was cut by 4 bases, the J end by 3 bases, with 12 bases between. This CDR3 spans 15 amino acids. The CDR3, as DNA: TGTGCCAGCAGTTACGGCGGCTATTACACCGGGGAGCTGTTTTTT. Protein: CASSYGGYYTGELFF.

The chain employs TRBV19 and TRBJ1-2, with a possible D match to TRBD1 (6 bases). The CDR3 contains 14 residues. V shed 6 bases and J shed 4 bases, with 15 bases lying between them. Germline assignment: CDR1 LNHDA and CDR2 SQIVND (reference sequence). The CDR3 is CASRAQGVLYGYTF. The CDR3 DNA follows: TGTGCCAGTAGAGCACAGGGAGTCCTCTATGGCTACACCTTC.

This chain connects TRBV2 to TRBJ2-2, with 8 bases fitting TRBD2. Germline-derived CDR1 and CDR2 are SNHLY and FYNNEI. This CDR3 has 13 amino acids. Germline trimming cut 11 bases from V and 1 base from J; bases unmatched to any gene: 3. CDR3 sequence reads: CAGSGENTGELFF. DNA for the CDR3: TGTGCCGGTAGCGGGGAGAACACCGGGGAGCTGTTTTTT.

The chain recombines TRBV5-6 with TRBJ2-3; TRBD2 might be the D (6 bases). The CDR3 extends over 16 amino acids. Looked up from germline, CDR1 is SGHDT and CDR2 is YYEEEE. V gave up 1 base and J gave up 0 bases, with 12 bases separating them. The CDR3 is CASSLMTGASTDTQYF. The DNA for the CDR3 is TGTGCCAGCAGCTTGATGACGGGAGCAAGCACAGATACGCAGTATTTT.

As concerns this clone: The identical CDR3 is also encoded by other nucleotide sequences in the sample. V usage is TRBV19 and J usage is TRBJ2-3; D gene uncertain. The CDR3 has 13 amino acids. The germline V and J ends were trimmed by 6 bases and 0 bases, with 7 bases remaining between them. Germline V CDR1 and CDR2: LNHDA, SQIVND (reference sequence). In nucleotides, the CDR3 is TGTGCCAGTAGACCCACTAGCACAGATACGCAGTATTTT. Translating gives CASRPTSTDTQYF.

This clone was detected only once. The gene calls are TRBV7-7 and TRBJ2-7; 11 nucleotides match TRBD1. CDR3 length: 16 residues. Germline V gene sequence: CDR1 SSHAT, CDR2 FNYEAQ (reference sequence). With V trimmed by 5 bases and J by 6 bases, 12 bases remained unmatched. CDR3 DNA sequence: TGTGCCAGCAGCCCCGGACCCGGGACAGGGGGGCTCGAGCAGTACTTC. Its translation: CASSPGPGTGGLEQYF.

In DNA form, the CDR3 reads TGCGCCAGCAGCTCCCGGGAGGGACGCACTGAAGCTTTCTTT. Amino acid sequence: CASSSREGRTEAFF. The chain joins TRBV5-1 to TRBJ1-1, with a tentative D call TRBD1 (5 bases). The CDR3 extends over 14 amino acids. Germline CDR1 reads SGHRS; CDR2 reads YFSETQ. Trimming removed 3 bases from V and 4 bases from J, with 13 bases in between.

The chain couples TRBV7-3 to TRBJ2-1, with 9 bases fitting TRBD2. Germline V CDR1 and CDR2: SGHTA, FQGTGA. CDR3 length: 19 amino acids. V was clipped by 2 bases and J by 5 bases; unmatched bases: 16. The CDR3 loop is CASSLEVGLIGGRDNEQFF. The CDR3 DNA is TGTGCCAGCAGCTTAGAGGTGGGGCTCATAGGCGGGAGGGACAATGAGCAGTTCTTC.

This rearrangement joins TRBV2 to TRBJ1-4, with 7 nucleotides matching TRBD1. Germline V gives CDR1 SNHLY, CDR2 FYNNEI. V lost 7 bases and J lost 0; bases outside the gene matches: 5. This CDR3 region has 15 residues. The CDR3 is CASNGGTATNEKLFF. In nucleotides, the CDR3 is TGTGCCAGCAACGGGGGGACAGCAACTAATGAAAAACTGTTTTTT.

The chain joins TRBV15 to TRBJ2-3; 8 bases line up with TRBD1. V was clipped by 0 bases and J by 3 bases; unmatched bases: 8. This CDR3 is built from 17 residues. Germline values: CDR1 LNHNV, CDR2 YYDKDF (reference sequence). DNA for the CDR3: TGTGCCACCAGCAGAGATCTAGGGCAGGGGGCTACAGATACGCAGTATTTT. The encoded protein is CATSRDLGQGATDTQYF.

A note on this clone: A read error may produce the germline difference seen at one junction end. This chain joins TRBV5-1 and TRBJ2-3; 14 nucleotides line up with TRBD2. From germline, CDR1 is SGHRS and CDR2 YFSETQ. The CDR3 extends over 18 amino acids. The CDR3 bases are TGCGCCAGTAGCTTGGTGACTAGCGGGAGGGCCGGCACAGATACGCAGTATTTT. Amino acids: CASSLVTSGRAGTDTQYF.